The 26 T cell receptor beta chains presented below share a single source sample, sequenced in a study of graft-versus-host responses after intestinal transplantation. For these receptors, no antigen is known. The table came from immunoSEQ multiplex PCR; TCRdb's copy has only in-frame clones and leaves some out. The table has approximately 130,000 clones, roughly 92% seen once. Sequenced material: unstimulated CD4+ T cells sorted from spleen or lymph node cells, taken before intestinal transplant. Receptors were obtained from a human donor who received an intestinal transplant.

V is TRBV19 and J is TRBJ2-5; 7 nucleotides match TRBD1. The V segment lost 5 bases and the J segment 5 bases; nucleotides outside the gene matches: 8. The CDR3 spans 14 residues. Germline CDR1 is LNHDA and CDR2 is SQIVND (reference sequence). The CDR3 DNA reads TGTGCCAGTAGTCCTGACAGGGCGAGGGAGACCCAGTACTTC. It encodes CASSPDRARETQYF.

The chain couples TRBV11-3 to TRBJ2-5; D is undetermined. The end of the DNA fits TRBJ2-7 better, so the J call may be wrong. Germline V gene data show CDR1 as SGHNT and CDR2 as YENEEA. This CDR3 is built from 15 residues. The CDR3 DNA is TGTGCCAGCAGCTTCACGGGCTCCCGAGGTTACGAGCAGTACTTC. It translates to CASSFTGSRGYEQYF.

The V gene is TRBV5-4, the J gene TRBJ1-2; no firm D call. Trimming cost V 1 base and J 5 bases, with 15 bases left between them. The CDR3 consists of 15 residues. Germline CDR1 is SGHNT and CDR2 is YYREEE (reference sequence). In nucleotides, the CDR3 is TGTGCCAGCAGCTTGCCGGGCCAGTCACGTTATGGCTACACCTTC. This gives the protein CASSLPGQSRYGYTF.

The V call is TRBV5-1, the J call TRBJ1-4; D not certain. The CDR3 is made up of 15 amino acids. From germline, CDR1 is SGHRS and CDR2 YFSETQ. Deletions cut 0 bases from V and 4 bases from J, with 10 bases between. This chain's CDR3 is CASSLGTDYNEKLFF. CDR3 nucleotide sequence: TGCGCCAGCAGCTTGGGGACGGATTATAATGAAAAACTGTTTTTT.

The chain carries TRBV2 and TRBJ2-6; D might be TRBD1 (6 bases). The CDR3 runs to 15 residues. Germline V gene sequence: CDR1 SNHLY, CDR2 FYNNEI. V dropped 3 bases and J dropped 6 bases, with 12 bases sitting between them. The CDR3 nucleotides read TGTGCCAGCAGTGATTGGGGGCGAGTGGCCAACGTCCTGACTTTC. This translates into CASSDWGRVANVLTF.

The sample holds one count of this clone. The chain uses TRBV7-9 and TRBJ1-2, with 8 bases fitting TRBD1. The CDR3 totals 14 residues. V shed 0 bases and J 8 bases; nucleotides not matched to a gene: 5. Germline CDR1 is SEHNR and CDR2 is FQNEAQ (reference sequence). The CDR3 DNA sequence: TGTGCCAGCAGCTTAGCCGGACAGGGTGACGGCTACACCTTC. It translates to CASSLAGQGDGYTF.

The CDR3 region has the DNA TGTGCCAGCGGAGTATCAGGGGGCGGGTTGATGCCCCAGCATTTT. Its protein is CASGVSGGGLMPQHF. V gene TRBV6-5 combines with J gene TRBJ1-5, with 8 nucleotides matching TRBD1. J gave up 9 bases and V 8 bases, and 15 bases lay outside the gene matches. Germline CDR1 reads MNHEY; CDR2 reads SVGAGI. CDR3 length equals 15 residues.

The chain recombines TRBV29-1 with TRBJ1-5; 8 bases are a match to TRBD1. Germline V gives CDR1 SQVTM, CDR2 ANQGSEA. The CDR3 is 15 residues long. V lost 4 bases and J lost 0; bases outside the gene matches: 5. The CDR3 DNA reads TGCAGCGTTGCTATGACAGGGGCTAGCAATCAGCCCCAGCATTTT. This codes for CSVAMTGASNQPQHF. Full variable domain (rest looked up from reference TRBV29-1 and TRBJ1-5): SAVISQKPSRDICQRGTSLTIQCQVDSQVTMMFWYRQQPGQSLTLIATANQGSEATYESGFVIDKFPISRPNLTFSTLTVSNMSPEDSSIYLCSVAMTGASNQPQHFGDGTRLSIL.

This clone occurred once. The CDR3 loop is CASSLVGQGRGYGYTF. The CDR3 DNA follows: TGTGCCAGCAGCTTGGTTGGTCAGGGGCGAGGCTATGGCTACACCTTC. The chain is built from TRBV5-4 and TRBJ1-2, with a weak D call TRBD1 (6 bases). The germline V gene encodes CDR1 SGHNT and CDR2 YYREEE (reference sequence). V was clipped by 0 bases and J by 4 bases, with 16 bases between them. There are 16 residues in the CDR3. Together with reference TRBV5-4 and TRBJ1-2, the CDR3 gives the full variable domain: ETGVTQSPTHLIKTRGQQVTLRCSSQSGHNTVSWYQQALGQGPQFIFQYYREEENGRGNFPPRFSGLQFPNYSSELNVNALELDDSALYLCASSLVGQGRGYGYTFGSGTRLTVV.

The chain links TRBV5-1 to TRBJ1-5; no clear D. V lost 0 bases to trimming and J lost 1 base, with 8 bases between them. CDR1 is SGHRS and CDR2 is YFSETQ in the germline V gene. The CDR3 totals 15 residues. CDR3 sequence reads: CASSLEGPSNQPQHF. The CDR3 DNA sequence: TGCGCCAGCAGCTTGGAAGGGCCGAGCAATCAGCCCCAGCATTTT.

The gene calls are TRBV7-2 and TRBJ2-7; D uncertain. With 1 base removed from V and 3 bases from J, the gap between germline ends came to 10 bases. CDR3 length: 14 amino acids. In germline, CDR1 is SGHTA, CDR2 FQGNSA. CDR3 sequence (DNA): TGTGCCAGCAGCTTAGGGGTCTACTTCTACGAGCAGTACTTC. Amino acids: CASSLGVYFYEQYF.

The rearrangement uses TRBV7-7 and TRBJ2-2, with 7 bases identical to TRBD2. The CDR3 length is 14 residues. Germline CDR1 SSHAT, CDR2 FNYEAQ (reference sequence). With 0 bases clipped from V and 8 bases from J, the junction kept 3 bases outside the gene matches. The CDR3 loop is CASSLAEAGGELFF. As DNA, the CDR3 is TGTGCCAGCAGCTTAGCGGAAGCGGGAGGGGAGCTGTTTTTT.

The chain combines TRBV6-1 with TRBJ1-2; D perhaps matches TRBD1 (6 bases). V dropped 3 bases and J dropped 4 bases, with 15 bases sitting between them. The CDR3 has 15 residues. Germline V gives CDR1 MNHNS, CDR2 SASEGT. This CDR3 reads CASSEQGIWVYGYTF. The CDR3 bases are TGTGCCAGCAGTGAGCAGGGGATTTGGGTCTATGGCTACACCTTC.

Only one count was recorded for this clone. The chain uses TRBV12-5 and TRBJ1-5, with a possible D match to TRBD1 (6 bases). Germline V lookup: CDR1 LGHNT, CDR2 FRNRAP. The V and J ends lost 2 bases and 2 bases respectively, with 16 bases between them. The CDR3 has 17 amino acids. CDR3 coding DNA: TGTGCTAGTGGTTTGATCCTCTTGTCAGGGGGCAATCAGCCCCAGCATTTT. Encoded protein: CASGLILLSGGNQPQHF.

The V call is TRBV5-4, the J call TRBJ1-1, with D possibly being TRBD1 (5 bases). Trimming took off 0 bases at V and 0 bases at J, with 12 bases between the two ends. Germline lookup yields CDR1 SGHNT and CDR2 YYREEE (reference sequence). This CDR3 region has 16 residues. The CDR3 is CASSLGGLGLNTEAFF. The CDR3 nucleotides read TGTGCCAGCAGCTTGGGGGGCCTGGGGTTGAACACTGAAGCTTTCTTT.

The rearrangement uses TRBV7-9 and TRBJ2-5; D remains ambiguous. V lost 5 bases and J 0 bases, leaving 7 bases between the germline ends. Germline CDR1 and CDR2: SEHNR and FQNEAQ (reference sequence). The CDR3 length is 13 residues. CDR3 residues: CASSPRYQETQYF. For the CDR3, the DNA is TGTGCCAGCAGCCCGCGGTACCAAGAGACCCAGTACTTC.

The chain has TRBV5-4 and TRBJ1-4; 10 positions match TRBD1. The germline V gene encodes CDR1 SGHNT and CDR2 YYREEE (reference sequence). V dropped 4 bases and J dropped 8; count of bases not matched to a gene: 5. The CDR3 runs to 14 residues. CDR3 sequence: CASSPGTGAEKLFF. In nucleotides, the CDR3 is TGTGCCAGCAGCCCCGGGACAGGGGCCGAAAAACTGTTTTTT.

This clone was counted only a few times. This chain uses TRBV5-1 with TRBJ2-7; either TRBD1 or TRBD2 may supply D (5 bases each). The germline V gene encodes CDR1 SGHRS and CDR2 YFSETQ. The CDR3 has 14 residues. Trimming left V 10 bases short and J 2 bases short, with 19 bases between. The DNA of the CDR3 is TGCGCCGGCCCCTTAAAGGGGAGACCCTACGAGCAGTACTTC. This encodes CAGPLKGRPYEQYF.

As regards this clone: Lacking the conserved final phenylalanine or tryptophan, this CDR3 likely reflects a read error. Because the CDR3's place on the DNA is in doubt, the DNA is left out and the CDR3 is given as listed by TCRdb. The rearrangement uses TRBV27 and TRBJ1-4. The CDR3 length equals 9 residues, ends included. The V gene's germline CDR1 is MNHEY and CDR2 SMNVEV (reference sequence). CDR3 protein: CASRGVVGA.

The rearrangement links TRBV4-1 to TRBJ2-3; either TRBD1 or TRBD2 may supply D (5 bases each). This CDR3 comprises 17 residues. V was shortened by 3 bases and J by 0 bases, with 16 bases between the two germline ends. CDR1 is MGHRA, CDR2 YSYEKL, per germline. The CDR3 DNA reads as TGCGCCAGCAGCCATTACCGGGGCGACCCCAGCACAGATACGCAGTATTTT. It codes for CASSHYRGDPSTDTQYF.

This CDR3 is CASSPSVAGELFF. The CDR3 region has the DNA TGTGCCAGCTCCCCCTCAGTCGCCGGGGAGCTGTTTTTT. The V call is TRBV7-9, the J call TRBJ2-2; unclear D gene. The V gene lost 8 bases and the J gene lost 6 bases, with 13 bases spanning the gap. Per germline, CDR1 SEHNR and CDR2 FQNEAQ (reference sequence). CDR3 length: 13 residues.

This clone was counted a single time. The rearrangement links TRBV10-3 to TRBJ2-1, with 9 bases lining up with TRBD2. Germline trimming cut 0 bases from V and 9 bases from J; bases unmatched to any gene: 9. This CDR3 spans 16 amino acids. Germline V lookup: CDR1 ENHRY, CDR2 SYGVKD. For the CDR3, the DNA is TGTGCCATCAGTGAGTCGGGTCTAGCGGGGTTGGCTGAGCAGTTCTTC. This codes for CAISESGLAGLAEQFF.

The chain has TRBV6-1 and TRBJ2-1; tentative D call: TRBD2 (6 bases). V dropped 7 bases and J dropped 3 bases, with 16 bases sitting between them. This CDR3 has 15 residues. CDR1 MNHNS and CDR2 SASEGT come from the germline V gene. The CDR3 bases are TGTGCCAGCACTCCCATTACCGGGAGCTACAATGAGCAGTTCTTC. This sequence encodes CASTPITGSYNEQFF.

CDR3 amino acids: CASSKTSGGFRGDEQFF. The CDR3 DNA is TGTGCCAGCAGCAAAACTAGCGGGGGGTTCCGGGGGGATGAGCAGTTCTTC. This chain links TRBV4-2 with TRBJ2-1, with 12 bases that match TRBD2. The CDR3 sequence is 17 residues long. Germline values: CDR1 LGHNA, CDR2 YNFKEQ. With V trimmed by 5 bases and J by 8 bases, 13 bases remained unmatched.

This chain uses TRBV30 with TRBJ2-1; D could derive from TRBD1 or TRBD2 (6 bases each). Trimming left V 4 bases short and J 9 bases short, with 19 bases between. Germline V gives CDR1 GTSNPN, CDR2 SVGIG (reference sequence). This CDR3 is built from 14 residues. The CDR3 DNA follows: TGTGCCTGGAAGGGACAACTAGCTGGTGCTGAGCAGTTCTTC. Protein sequence: CAWKGQLAGAEQFF.

This rearrangement joins TRBV5-5 to TRBJ2-3; TRBD1 matches 9 bases. CDR1 and CDR2 (germline): SGHKS, YYEKEE (reference sequence). Trimming removed 3 bases from V and 3 bases from J; junction bases left unmatched: 11. CDR3 size: 17 residues. The CDR3 sequence: CASSSGVGTGRTDTQYF. The CDR3 DNA is TGTGCCAGCAGCTCAGGTGTCGGGACAGGGAGAACAGATACGCAGTATTTT.